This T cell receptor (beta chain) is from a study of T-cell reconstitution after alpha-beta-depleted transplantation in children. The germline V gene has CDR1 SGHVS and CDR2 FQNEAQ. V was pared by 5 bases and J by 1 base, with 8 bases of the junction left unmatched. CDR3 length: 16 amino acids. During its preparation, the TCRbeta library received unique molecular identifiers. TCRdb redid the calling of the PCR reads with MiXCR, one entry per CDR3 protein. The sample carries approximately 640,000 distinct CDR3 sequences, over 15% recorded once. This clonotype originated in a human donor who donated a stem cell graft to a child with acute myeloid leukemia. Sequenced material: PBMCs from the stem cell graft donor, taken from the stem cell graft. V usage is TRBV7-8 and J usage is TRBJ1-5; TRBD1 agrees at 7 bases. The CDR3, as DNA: TGTGCCAGCAGCCAAGACAGGGTCGAAAGCAATCAGCCCCAGCATTTT. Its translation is CASSQDRVESNQPQHF. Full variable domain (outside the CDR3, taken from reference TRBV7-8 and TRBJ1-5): GAGVSQSPRYKVAKRGQDVALRCDPISGHVSLFWYQQALGQGPEFLTYFQNEAQLDKSGLPSDRFFAERPEGSVSTLKIQRTQQEDSAVYLCASSQDRVESNQPQHFGDGTRLSIL.